This TCR beta chain originates from a study of OX40 agonist ivuxolimab in advanced cancers. With respect to the entire study: The costimulatory receptor OX40 (CD134) was targeted by ivuxolimab, a fully human IgG2 agonistic monoclonal antibody. Intravenous ivuxolimab was administered to patients every 2 weeks at six dose levels: 0.01, 0.1, 0.3, 1.5, 3 and 10 mg/kg. Of the 50 to 55 patients in dose escalation, about 20 had hepatocellular carcinoma, about 15 had melanoma, 9 had renal cell carcinoma and 9 had head and neck cancer. In the dose-escalation cohort, more than 80% of patients were male, and the mean age was 60 years with a range of roughly 20 to 80. Prior anti-PD-1, anti-PD-L1 or anti-CTLA-4 therapy was permitted, and approximately 39% of dose-escalation patients had received checkpoint inhibitors. Partial responses were achieved by three dose-escalation patients, of whom one had hepatocellular carcinoma and two had cutaneous melanoma. Peripheral TCRbeta sequencing was intended to test whether TCR sequence diversity was altered and clonal T-cell expansion was caused by ivuxolimab. The paper reports the monotherapy dose-escalation portion (N of about 47 patients) of the phase I ivuxolimab trial.

This clone appeared a single time. Its antigen is currently not known. No base quality information exists; no much larger clone differs at one position. Genomic DNA was extracted from sorted cells for sequencing of the TCRbeta CDR3 region. The immunoSEQ Assay was used to sequence the TCRbeta CDR3 regions. TCRdb limited this immuneACCESS table to in-frame rearrangements with V and J called. A share of clones is missing; checked studies link under half to unresolved V genes, and the rest is unexplained. This sample holds fewer than 75,000 clones; roughly 90% were observed only once. The ten largest clones capture roughly 0.67% of the sample. As encoded in the germline V gene, CDR1 is LGHNA while CDR2 is YNFKEQ. Cut back by 0 bases and 3 bases, the V and J ends lie 8 bases apart. The CDR3 numbers 15 residues from cysteine through phenylalanine. Only the CDR3 DNA stays, 45 bases, in frame from base 1. What the authors observed across the whole study: After ivuxolimab, expanded clones were on average more numerous among CD8+ T cells than among CD4+ T cells. At doses of 0.1 to 3.0 mg/kg, clonal expansion of both CD4+ and CD8+ T cells in blood was seen between baseline and week 6. Low levels of normalized T-cell clonal expansion were also shown by some nonresponding patients. Partial responders in the 0.1-3.0 mg/kg groups had among the lowest normalized peripheral clonal expansion, especially among CD8+ T cells. Which antigens the clonally expanded peripheral T cells were specific for was not determined.

The trial excluded patients who had a history of autoimmune disease or who were on systemic immunosuppression. Peripheral blood for TCR sequencing was collected from all dose cohorts at baseline, on cycle 4 day 1, and on cycle 7 day 1. Samples came from an open-label, multicenter, first-in-human phase I dose-escalation trial of ivuxolimab. Adults with locally advanced or metastatic melanoma, renal cell, hepatocellular, or head and neck squamous cell carcinoma were enrolled in the trial. Before TCR sequencing, CD4+ and CD8+ T cells were separately sorted from peripheral blood. Sequencing used CD4+ or CD8+ T cells sorted from blood, obtained in a trial of the OX40 agonist ivuxolimab. The rearrangement joined TRBV4-2 to TRBJ2-2; the D gene lacks a confident call. The TCR sequence derives from an adult with an advanced solid tumor such as melanoma, head and neck, liver or kidney cancer. The CDR3 loop reads CASSQDGGYTGELFF. The nucleotide sequence is TGTGCCAGCAGCCAAGATGGTGGGTACACCGGGGAGCTGTTTTTT.